Listed here is a single T cell receptor beta chain. Recovered Cohort 3 donors showed two negative PCRs, clearance, or symptom resolution. TCRdb's copy holds only in-frame clones and misses some; the assay was immunoSEQ multiplex PCR. The sample carries 180,000 or so clones, approximately 80% recorded once. Germline CDR1 SGDLS, CDR2 YYNGEE. V was cut by 0 bases and J by 2 bases, with 6 bases left in between. There are 14 residues in the CDR3. The data derive from a study of blood T cell repertoires in COVID-19. Study information: The United States, Italy and Spain were the sources of the acute and convalescent COVID-19 samples. PBMCs, B-cell-depleted T cells, or T cells were the source of the cDNA or gDNA that made up the material.

The source is a man aged 45-65 years who had recovered from COVID-19. V is TRBV9 and J is TRBJ1-5; D possibly corresponds to TRBD1 (6 bases). Sequencing was carried out using PBMCs or T cells enriched from blood (not recorded which). This chain's CDR3 is CASSVDRGNQPQHF. The CDR3 DNA follows: TGTGCCAGCAGCGTAGACAGGGGCAATCAGCCCCAGCATTTT. Full variable domain (outside the CDR3, taken from reference TRBV9 and TRBJ1-5): DSGVTQTPKHLITATGQRVTLRCSPRSGDLSVYWYQQSLDQGLQFLIQYYNGEERAKGNILERFSAQQFPDLHSELNLSSLELGDSALYFCASSVDRGNQPQHFGDGTRLSIL.